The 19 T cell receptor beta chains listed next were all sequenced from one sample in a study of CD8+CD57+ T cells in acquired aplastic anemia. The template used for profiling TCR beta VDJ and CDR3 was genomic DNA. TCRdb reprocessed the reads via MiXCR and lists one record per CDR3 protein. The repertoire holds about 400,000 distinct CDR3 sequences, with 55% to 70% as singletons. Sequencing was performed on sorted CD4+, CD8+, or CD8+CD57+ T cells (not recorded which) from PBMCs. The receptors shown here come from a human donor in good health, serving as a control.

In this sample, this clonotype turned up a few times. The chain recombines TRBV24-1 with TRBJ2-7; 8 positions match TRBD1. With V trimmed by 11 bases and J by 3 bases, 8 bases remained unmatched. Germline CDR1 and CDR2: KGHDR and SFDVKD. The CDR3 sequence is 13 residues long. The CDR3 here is CAIGRTGIYEQYF. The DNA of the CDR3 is TGTGCCATTGGGAGGACAGGGATCTACGAGCAGTACTTC.

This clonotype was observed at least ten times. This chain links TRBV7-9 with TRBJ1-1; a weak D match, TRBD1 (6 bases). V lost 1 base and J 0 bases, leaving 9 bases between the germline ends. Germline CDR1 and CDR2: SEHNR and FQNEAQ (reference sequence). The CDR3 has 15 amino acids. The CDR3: CASSLGQAMNTEAFF. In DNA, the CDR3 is TGTGCCAGCAGCTTAGGACAGGCGATGAACACTGAAGCTTTCTTT.

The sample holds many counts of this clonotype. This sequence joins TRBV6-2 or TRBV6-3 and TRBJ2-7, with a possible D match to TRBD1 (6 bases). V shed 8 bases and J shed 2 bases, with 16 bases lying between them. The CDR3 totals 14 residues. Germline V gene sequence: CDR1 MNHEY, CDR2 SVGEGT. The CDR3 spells CASSRDTSTYEQYF. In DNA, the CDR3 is TGTGCCAGCTCTCGGGACACATCTACCTACGAGCAGTACTTC.

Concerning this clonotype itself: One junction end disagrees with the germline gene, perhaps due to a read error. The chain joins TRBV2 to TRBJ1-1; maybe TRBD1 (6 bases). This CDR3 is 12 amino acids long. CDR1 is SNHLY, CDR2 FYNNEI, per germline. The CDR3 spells CAGKRGGTEAFF. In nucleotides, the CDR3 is TGTGCCGGCAAAAGGGGGGGCACTGAAGCCTTCTTT. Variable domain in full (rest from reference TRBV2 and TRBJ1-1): EPEVTQTPSHQVTQMGQEVILRCVPISNHLYFYWYRQILGQKVEFLVSFYNNEISEKSEIFDDQFSVERPDGSNFTLKIRSTKLEDSAMYFCAGKRGGTEAFFGQGTRLTVV.

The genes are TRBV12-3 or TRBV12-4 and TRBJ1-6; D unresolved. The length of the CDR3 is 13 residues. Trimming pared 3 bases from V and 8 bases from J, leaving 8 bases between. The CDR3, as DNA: TGTGCCAGCAGTTTGGGGTGGGATTCACCCCTCCACTTT. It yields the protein CASSLGWDSPLHF.

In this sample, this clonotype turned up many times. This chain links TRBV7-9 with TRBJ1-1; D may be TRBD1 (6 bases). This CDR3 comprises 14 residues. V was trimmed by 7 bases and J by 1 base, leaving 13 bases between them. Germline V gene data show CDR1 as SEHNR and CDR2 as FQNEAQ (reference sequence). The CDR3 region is CASTMDSANTEAFF. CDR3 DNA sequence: TGTGCCAGCACGATGGACAGTGCGAACACTGAAGCTTTCTTT.

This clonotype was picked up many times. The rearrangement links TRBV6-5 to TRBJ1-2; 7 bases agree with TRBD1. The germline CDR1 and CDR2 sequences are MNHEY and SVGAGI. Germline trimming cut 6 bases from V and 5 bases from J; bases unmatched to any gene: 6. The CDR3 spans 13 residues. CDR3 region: CASSNRDSYGYTF. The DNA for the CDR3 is TGTGCCAGCAGCAACAGGGACAGTTATGGCTACACCTTC.

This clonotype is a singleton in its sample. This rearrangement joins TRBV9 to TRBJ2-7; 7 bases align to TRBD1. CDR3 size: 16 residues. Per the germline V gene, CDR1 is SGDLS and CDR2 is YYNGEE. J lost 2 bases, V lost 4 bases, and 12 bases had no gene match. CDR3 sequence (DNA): TGTGCCAGCAGCCTACCGCCGTGGACAGGAGCCTACGAGCAGTACTTC. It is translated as CASSLPPWTGAYEQYF.

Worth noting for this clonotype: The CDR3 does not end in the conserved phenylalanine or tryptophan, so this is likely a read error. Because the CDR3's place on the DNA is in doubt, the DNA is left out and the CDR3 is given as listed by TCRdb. CDR3 in amino acids: CSAKRRGWTI. The gene calls are TRBV20-1 and TRBJ1-2. Germline CDR1 reads DFQATT; CDR2 reads SNEGSKA (reference sequence). The CDR3 spans 10 residues, counting both ends.

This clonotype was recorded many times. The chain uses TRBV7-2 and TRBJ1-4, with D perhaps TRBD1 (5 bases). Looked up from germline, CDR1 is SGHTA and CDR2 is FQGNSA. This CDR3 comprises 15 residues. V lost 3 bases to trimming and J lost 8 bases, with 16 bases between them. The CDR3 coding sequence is TGTGCCAGCAGCTTTTTCGGGGCGCTTGGAGAAAAACTGTTTTTT. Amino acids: CASSFFGALGEKLFF. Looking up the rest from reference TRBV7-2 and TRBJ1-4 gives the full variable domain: GAGVSQSPSNKVTEKGKDVELRCDPISGHTALYWYRQSLGQGLEFLIYFQGNSAPDKSGLPSDRFSAERTGGSVSTLTIQRTQQEDSAVYLCASSFFGALGEKLFFGSGTQLSVL.

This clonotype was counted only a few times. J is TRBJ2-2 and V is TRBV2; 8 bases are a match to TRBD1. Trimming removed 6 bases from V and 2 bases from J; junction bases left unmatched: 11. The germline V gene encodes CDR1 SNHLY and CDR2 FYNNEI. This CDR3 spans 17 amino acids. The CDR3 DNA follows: TGTGCCAGCAGCTTCACCCCTGGACAGGGAAACACCGGGGAGCTGTTTTTT. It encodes CASSFTPGQGNTGELFF.

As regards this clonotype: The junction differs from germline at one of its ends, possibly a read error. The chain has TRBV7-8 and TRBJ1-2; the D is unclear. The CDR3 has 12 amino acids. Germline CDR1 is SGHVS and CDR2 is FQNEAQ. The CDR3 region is CASSHSMDGNNF. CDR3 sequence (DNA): TGTGCCAGCAGCCACTCGATGGACGGCAACAACTTC.

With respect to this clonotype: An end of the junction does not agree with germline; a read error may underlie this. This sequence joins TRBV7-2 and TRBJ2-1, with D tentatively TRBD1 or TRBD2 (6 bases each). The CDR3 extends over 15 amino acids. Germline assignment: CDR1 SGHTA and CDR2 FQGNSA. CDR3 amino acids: CASSQGGTAYNAHFF. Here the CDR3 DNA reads TGCGCCAGCAGCCAAGGGGGGACCGCTTACAATGCGCACTTCTTC.

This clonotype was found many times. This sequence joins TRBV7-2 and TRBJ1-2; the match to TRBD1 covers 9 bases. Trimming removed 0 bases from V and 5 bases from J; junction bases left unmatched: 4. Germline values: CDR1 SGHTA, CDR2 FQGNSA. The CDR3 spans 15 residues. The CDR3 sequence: CASSLAQGARYGYTF. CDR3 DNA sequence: TGTGCCAGCAGCTTAGCACAGGGGGCGCGTTATGGCTACACCTTC. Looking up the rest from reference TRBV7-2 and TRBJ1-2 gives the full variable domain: GAGVSQSPSNKVTEKGKDVELRCDPISGHTALYWYRQSLGQGLEFLIYFQGNSAPDKSGLPSDRFSAERTGGSVSTLTIQRTQQEDSAVYLCASSLAQGARYGYTFGSGTRLTVV.

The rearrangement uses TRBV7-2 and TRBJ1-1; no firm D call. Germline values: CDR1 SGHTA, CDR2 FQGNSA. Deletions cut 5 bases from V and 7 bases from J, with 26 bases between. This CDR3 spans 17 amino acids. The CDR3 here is CASSTKAGGSMNHEAFF. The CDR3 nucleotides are TGTGCCAGCAGCACAAAGGCCGGTGGGTCTATGAACCATGAAGCTTTCTTT.

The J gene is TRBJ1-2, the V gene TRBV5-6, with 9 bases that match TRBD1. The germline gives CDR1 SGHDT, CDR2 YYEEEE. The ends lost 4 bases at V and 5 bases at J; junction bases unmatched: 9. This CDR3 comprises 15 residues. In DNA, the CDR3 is TGTGCCAGCAGCCCAGGTACCGGGACAGGGTATGGCTACACCTTC. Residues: CASSPGTGTGYGYTF.

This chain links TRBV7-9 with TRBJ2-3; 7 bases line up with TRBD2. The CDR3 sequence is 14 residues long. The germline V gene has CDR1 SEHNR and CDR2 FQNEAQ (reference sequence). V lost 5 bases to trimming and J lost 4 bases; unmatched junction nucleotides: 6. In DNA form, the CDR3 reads TGTGCCAGCAGCGGCCGGGGGGTCGCAGATACGCAGTATTTT. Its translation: CASSGRGVADTQYF.

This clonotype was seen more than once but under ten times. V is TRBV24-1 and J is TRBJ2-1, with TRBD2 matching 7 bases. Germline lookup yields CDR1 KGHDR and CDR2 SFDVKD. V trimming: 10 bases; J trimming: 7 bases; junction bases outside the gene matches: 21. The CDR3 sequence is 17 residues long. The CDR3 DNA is TGTGCCACTCGTGGGAGCGGGGCCCTCCCCCAGGGAAATGAGCAGTTCTTC. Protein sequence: CATRGSGALPQGNEQFF.

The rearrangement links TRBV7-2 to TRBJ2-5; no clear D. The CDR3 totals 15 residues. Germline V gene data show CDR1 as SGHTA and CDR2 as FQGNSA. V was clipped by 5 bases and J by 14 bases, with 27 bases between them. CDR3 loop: CASSPDATQFDGPYF. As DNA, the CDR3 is TGTGCCAGCAGCCCCGACGCGACCCAGTTTGACGGGCCATACTTC.